The clone carrying this T cell receptor (beta chain) has a handful of counts. Its target is unknown. The sample carries other DNA sequences with the same CDR3. Documented treatment: oral pan-JAK inhibitor, 5-10 mg twice daily. The sorting of PBMCs gave CD4+ and CD8+ T cells. This specimen comes from a study of CD8+ T cells in alopecia areata. Overall study context: The authors scored treated patients' severity by affected scalp percentage.

Study-level points and caveats: Clonality in the scalp and expanded CD8+ clones ranked among the top 100 were significantly decreased by tofacitinib.

Following extraction, RNA underwent reverse transcription to cDNA, which served as the sequencing template. The method was immunoSEQ multiplex PCR; TCRdb's version includes in-frame clones alone and lacks a portion of them. In the table there are about 160,000 clones, under 70% of which are singletons. This CDR3 contains 14 residues. Trimming took off 4 bases at V and 2 bases at J, with 11 bases between the two ends. CDR1 and CDR2 (germline): SGHNT, YYREEE (reference sequence). This rearrangement joins TRBV5-4 to TRBJ2-3, with D perhaps matching TRBD1 or TRBD2 (6 bases each). The clonotype comes from a human donor with alopecia areata. Material: CD4+ T cells sorted from blood, obtained at week 4, from a patient treated with tofacitinib. CDR3 sequence: CASSRGGSTDTQYF. Here the CDR3 DNA reads TGTGCCAGCAGCCGAGGGGGGTCCACAGATACGCAGTATTTT. The whole variable domain, filled in from reference TRBV5-4 and TRBJ2-3, reads ETGVTQSPTHLIKTRGQQVTLRCSSQSGHNTVSWYQQALGQGPQFIFQYYREEENGRGNFPPRFSGLQFPNYSSELNVNALELDDSALYLCASSRGGSTDTQYFGPGTRLTVL.